This T cell receptor beta chain comes out of a study of blood T cell repertoires in COVID-19. Study-level information: The United States, Italy and Spain were the sources of the acute and convalescent COVID-19 samples. T cells, B-cell-depleted T cells, or PBMCs supplied cDNA or gDNA.

Authors' analysis steps: Using reference gene primer amplification, nucleated cell counts were estimated. This table comes from immunoSEQ multiplex PCR, and its TCRdb copy is limited to in-frame clones, with some not included. That table is the source of V, J and clone size, and D and trimming were worked out from the DNA. The sample lists around 310,000 clones, around 89% occurring once. V lost 4 bases to trimming and J lost 6 bases, with 14 bases between them. This CDR3 is 13 amino acids long. The germline gives CDR1 SGHTS, CDR2 YDEGEE. Enrollment of patients from Seattle took place during active infection, with longitudinal follow-up.

The V and J genes are TRBV5-8 and TRBJ2-7, with D tentatively TRBD1 (5 bases). Sequenced material: peripheral blood. This receptor was taken from a woman in her thirties or forties with COVID-19, enrolled during active disease. CDR3: CASSPFREGEQYF. The DNA of the CDR3 is TGTGCCAGCAGCCCGTTCAGGGAAGGCGAGCAGTACTTC.